This TCR beta chain was identified in a study of T-cell memory formation after mild COVID-19. Background on the study: There were largely donor-specific TCR clusters.

The CDR3 sequence is 13 residues long. V gave up 0 bases and J gave up 8 bases, with 5 bases separating them. Germline assignment: CDR1 LGHNA and CDR2 YSLEER. This clonotype has at least ten counts. TCRdb reprocessed the 5' RACE reads via MiXCR and lists one record per CDR3 protein. The sample gives just under 5,000 distinct CDR3 sequences, roughly a quarter of which show up once; 2.2% is in the top ten. The sequence was obtained from an adult who had mild COVID-19 (a few samples of this study predate the infection). Cell type and time point are not known. Material: PBMCs or a T cell subset sorted from them (not recorded which). This chain uses TRBV4-3 with TRBJ1-6, with D unresolved. CDR3 sequence reads: CASSQEEDSPLHF. CDR3 coding DNA: TGCGCCAGCAGCCAAGAGGAGGATTCACCCCTCCACTTT.